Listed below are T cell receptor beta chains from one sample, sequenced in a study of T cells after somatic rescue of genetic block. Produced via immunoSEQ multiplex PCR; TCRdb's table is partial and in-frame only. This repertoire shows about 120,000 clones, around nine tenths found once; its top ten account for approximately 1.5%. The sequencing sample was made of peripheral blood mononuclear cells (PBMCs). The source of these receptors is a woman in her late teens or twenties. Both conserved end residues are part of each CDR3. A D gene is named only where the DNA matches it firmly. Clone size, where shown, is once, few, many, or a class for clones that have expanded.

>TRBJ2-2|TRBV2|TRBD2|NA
CASTPLRGGTGELFF
TGTGCCAGCACCCCGTTGCGGGGGGGCACCGGGGAGCTGTTTTTT
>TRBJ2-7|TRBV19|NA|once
CASSIGRGEQYF
TGTGCCAGTAGTATAGGTAGGGGCGAGCAGTACTTC
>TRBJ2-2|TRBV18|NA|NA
CASSPRSQGNTGELFF
TGTGCCAGCTCACCAAGATCACAGGGCAACACCGGGGAGCTGTTTTTT
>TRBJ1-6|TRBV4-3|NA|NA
CASNHDRSNSPLHF
TGCGCCAGCAACCACGACAGGAGTAATTCACCCCTCCACTTT
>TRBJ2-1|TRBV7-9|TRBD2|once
CASSLIGLAGGTEQFF
TGTGCCAGCAGCTTAATAGGACTAGCGGGGGGGACTGAGCAGTTCTTC
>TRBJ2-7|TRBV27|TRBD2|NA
CASSPRGGRSYEQYF
TGTGCCAGCAGTCCTCGGGGGGGGAGATCCTACGAGCAGTACTTC
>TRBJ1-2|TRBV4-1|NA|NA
CASSQDPRTLGYGYTF
TGCGCCAGCAGCCAAGACCCACGGACCCTAGGCTATGGCTACACCTTC
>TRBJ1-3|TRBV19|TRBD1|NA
CASSIDRARSGNTIYF
TGTGCCAGTAGTATCGACAGGGCCCGCTCTGGAAACACCATATATTTT
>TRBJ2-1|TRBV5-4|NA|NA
CASSEGSVAYNEQFF
TGTGCCAGCAGCGAGGGATCAGTGGCCTACAATGAGCAGTTCTTC
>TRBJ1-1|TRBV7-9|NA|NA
CASRTRDNTEAFF
TGTGCCAGCAGGACTAGGGATAACACTGAAGCTTTCTTT
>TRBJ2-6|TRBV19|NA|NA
CASNNHLGSGANVLTF
TGTGCCAGTAACAACCATTTGGGATCTGGGGCCAACGTCCTGACTTTC
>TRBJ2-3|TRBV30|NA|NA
CAWSWADQADTQYF
TGTGCCTGGAGCTGGGCAGATCAGGCAGATACGCAGTATTTT
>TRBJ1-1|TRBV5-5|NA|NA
CASSLDLYTEAFF
TGTGCCAGCAGCTTGGACCTTTACACTGAAGCTTTCTTT
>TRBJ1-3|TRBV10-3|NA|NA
CAISESTGGGNTIYF
TGTGCCATCAGTGAGTCGACCGGAGGTGGAAACACCATATATTTT
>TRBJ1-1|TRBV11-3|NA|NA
CASSLEGSSEAFF
TGTGCCAGCAGCTTAGAGGGGAGCTCTGAAGCTTTCTTT
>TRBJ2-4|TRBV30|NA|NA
CAWGMGPIAKNIQYF
TGTGCCTGGGGCATGGGACCCATAGCCAAAAACATTCAGTACTTC
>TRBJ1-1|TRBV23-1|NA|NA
CASSQADGQQTEAFF
TGCGCCAGCAGTCAAGCCGACGGCCAGCAGACTGAAGCTTTCTTT
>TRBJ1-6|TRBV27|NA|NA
CASSSNPPHQGRSYNSPLHF
TGTGCCAGCAGTTCGAATCCCCCTCATCAGGGGCGCTCCTATAATTCACCCCTCCACTTT
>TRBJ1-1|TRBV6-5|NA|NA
CASSPTGWPEAFF
TGTGCCAGCAGTCCTACAGGGTGGCCTGAAGCTTTCTTT
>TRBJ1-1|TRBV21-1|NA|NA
CASSKEGQENTEAFF
TGTGCCAGCAGCAAAGAGGGTCAGGAGAACACTGAAGCTTTCTTT
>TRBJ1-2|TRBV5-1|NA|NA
CASASQGRYGYTF
TGCGCCAGCGCCTCACAGGGCCGCTATGGCTACACCTTC
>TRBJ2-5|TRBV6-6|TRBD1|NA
CASSSHRDREYF
TGTGCCAGCAGTTCCCACCGGGACAGGGAGTACTTC